The 23 T cell receptor beta chains in this list originate from one sample, sequenced in a study of blood T cell repertoires in COVID-19. Profiling relied on immunoSEQ multiplex PCR, and the TCRdb table lists in-frame clones only, not all of them. The sample shows approximately 130,000 clones, 85% to 90% of them seen only once. Sequenced input: peripheral blood. The receptor set was obtained from a woman in her forties or fifties with acute or convalescent COVID-19.

The chain carries TRBV11-3 and TRBJ1-1, with D hard to call. V lost 5 bases, J lost 3 bases, and 13 bases lay in between. There are 14 residues in the CDR3. CDR1 and CDR2 (germline): SGHNT, YENEEA. The DNA for the CDR3 is TGTGCCAGCAGCGCCCGCGGGGTTGACACTGAAGCTTTCTTT. It codes for CASSARGVDTEAFF.

For the CDR3, the DNA is TGCAGTGCTAGTCCTCTAGCGGAGGGAACCTACGAGCAGTACTTC. Translating gives CSASPLAEGTYEQYF. The rearrangement links TRBV20-1 to TRBJ2-7; 7 positions match TRBD2. In germline, CDR1 is DFQATT, CDR2 SNEGSKA (reference sequence). CDR3 length: 15 residues. The J segment lost 2 bases and the V segment lost 3 bases, leaving 10 bases of the junction unmatched.

The chain links TRBV11-3 to TRBJ1-6; possibly TRBD1 for D (5 bases). Looked up from germline, CDR1 is SGHNT and CDR2 is YENEEA. This CDR3 has 14 residues. Trimming stripped 5 bases from V and 13 bases from J, with 18 bases between. The CDR3 region is CASSPRAGIHPLHF. The CDR3 nucleotides read TGTGCCAGCAGCCCTCGGGCAGGGATTCATCCCCTCCACTTT.

This chain joins TRBV9 and TRBJ1-2, with 7 bases matching TRBD1. Per germline, CDR1 SGDLS and CDR2 YYNGEE. After removal of 0 bases from V and 5 bases from J, the junction contained 13 bases not matched to a gene. This CDR3 has 17 amino acids. The CDR3: CASSVVSTGDMIYGYTF. The CDR3 bases are TGTGCCAGCAGCGTAGTCAGCACAGGGGATATGATATATGGCTACACCTTC.

The rearrangement links TRBV29-1 to TRBJ2-1; a possible D gene is TRBD1 (5 bases). Germline assignment: CDR1 SQVTM and CDR2 ANQGSEA. The germline V and J ends were trimmed by 5 bases and 1 base, with 12 bases remaining between them. The length of the CDR3 is 14 residues. DNA of the CDR3: TGCAGCGTTTTGGGGCGGTCTTCCTACAATGAGCAGTTCTTC. Residues: CSVLGRSSYNEQFF.

The V call is TRBV3-1 (or the pseudogene TRBV3-2), the J call TRBJ2-3; the match to TRBD2 covers 10 bases. Looked up from germline, CDR1 is LGHDT and CDR2 is YNNKEL (reference sequence). The J segment lost 4 bases and the V segment lost 5 bases, leaving 9 bases of the junction unmatched. The CDR3 length is 16 residues. The CDR3 region is CASSARGTSASDTQYF. As DNA, the CDR3 is TGTGCCAGCAGCGCTCGAGGGACTAGCGCGTCAGATACGCAGTATTTT.

The V call is TRBV5-1, the J call TRBJ2-5; D is uncertain. V dropped 0 bases and J dropped 2 bases, with 8 bases sitting between them. CDR1 is SGHRS, CDR2 YFSETQ, per germline. CDR3 size: 14 residues. CDR3 region: CASSLAPSQETQYF. CDR3 DNA: TGCGCCAGCAGCTTGGCGCCCAGTCAAGAGACCCAGTACTTC.

The genes are TRBV6-4 and TRBJ2-3; TRBD2 matches 10 bases. V trimming: 3 bases; J trimming: 5 bases; junction bases outside the gene matches: 8. Per germline, CDR1 MRHNA and CDR2 SNTAGT. The CDR3 runs to 16 residues. CDR3 protein: CASSEEAGGRRDTQYF. The CDR3 region has the DNA TGTGCCAGCAGTGAAGAAGCGGGGGGGAGGAGAGATACGCAGTATTTT.

This chain links TRBV19 with TRBJ1-3, with 8 bases lining up with TRBD1. The CDR3 runs 15 residues. Germline CDR1 LNHDA, CDR2 SQIVND (reference sequence). V gave up 6 bases and J gave up 1 base; unmatched junction bases: 5. CDR3 amino acids: CASRTGEESGNTIYF. Written as DNA, the CDR3 is TGTGCCAGTAGGACAGGGGAAGAGTCTGGAAACACCATATATTTT.

The chain is built from TRBV19 and TRBJ1-1; 8 bases match TRBD1. The CDR3 extends over 16 amino acids. Germline CDR1 is LNHDA and CDR2 is SQIVND (reference sequence). V lost 4 bases, J lost 11 bases, and 18 bases stayed unmatched. This chain's CDR3 is CASSTRQGSLFGGAFF. CDR3 nucleotide sequence: TGTGCCAGTAGTACCAGACAGGGGTCCCTTTTCGGTGGGGCTTTCTTT.

CDR3 sequence reads: CASSLAGVTTNEKLFF. The CDR3 DNA is TGCGCCAGCAGCTTGGCAGGGGTTACAACTAATGAAAAACTGTTTTTT. The J gene is TRBJ1-4, the V gene TRBV5-1; D might be TRBD1 (6 bases). From germline, CDR1 is SGHRS and CDR2 YFSETQ. This CDR3 is 16 amino acids long. The V and J ends lost 0 bases and 0 bases respectively, with 9 bases between them.

This rearrangement joins TRBV5-1 to TRBJ2-7; 8 bases are shared with TRBD1. The J segment lost 3 bases and the V segment lost 4 bases, leaving 3 bases of the junction unmatched. Per the germline V gene, CDR1 is SGHRS and CDR2 is YFSETQ. CDR3 length: 13 amino acids. The CDR3 protein is CASSNGQGYEQYF. Here the CDR3 DNA reads TGCGCCAGCAGCAACGGACAGGGCTACGAGCAGTACTTC.

The chain links TRBV11-3 to TRBJ1-6; 8 nucleotides agree with TRBD1. CDR3 length equals 14 residues. The J segment lost 11 bases and the V segment lost 4 bases, leaving 7 bases of the junction unmatched. Germline V gene data show CDR1 as SGHNT and CDR2 as YENEEA. The CDR3 DNA is TGTGCCAGCAGCTCAGGGGGCGAGAGAGCACCCCTCCACTTT. Translation: CASSSGGERAPLHF.

The V and J genes are TRBV19 and TRBJ2-2, with 9 bases aligning to TRBD1. Germline values: CDR1 LNHDA, CDR2 SQIVND (reference sequence). Losses at the gene ends were 3 bases for V and 3 bases for J; bases not matched to a gene: 11. There are 18 residues in the CDR3. CDR3 DNA: TGTGCCAGTAGTATCTACGTAAGCAGGGACAGGGACACCGGGGAGCTGTTTTTT. Encoded protein: CASSIYVSRDRDTGELFF.

This sequence joins TRBV10-3 and TRBJ1-2; TRBD1 might be the D (6 bases). V lost 2 bases to trimming and J lost 4 bases, with 8 bases between them. This CDR3 contains 13 residues. Looked up from germline, CDR1 is ENHRY and CDR2 is SYGVKD. CDR3 amino acids: CAISEDRPYGYTF. The CDR3 nucleotides read TGTGCCATCAGTGAGGACAGGCCCTATGGCTACACCTTC.

The V gene is TRBV7-2, the J gene TRBJ2-5; 13 bases map to TRBD2. The CDR3 loop spans 16 amino acids. Germline V CDR1 and CDR2: SGHTA, FQGNSA. V trimming: 5 bases; J trimming: 2 bases; junction bases outside the gene matches: 5. Here the CDR3 reads CASSRWTSGGQETQYF. CDR3 nucleotide sequence: TGTGCCAGCAGCCGCTGGACTAGCGGGGGACAAGAGACCCAGTACTTC.

The J gene is TRBJ1-3, the V gene TRBV7-8, with D uncertain. Trimming removed 2 bases from V and 0 bases from J, with 11 bases in between. CDR1 is SGHVS and CDR2 is FQNEAQ in the germline V gene. CDR3 size: 16 residues. The CDR3 nucleotides are TGTGCCAGCAGCTTAATCTCGCGGCCCTCTGGAAACACCATATATTTT. Translating gives CASSLISRPSGNTIYF. The whole variable domain, remainder taken from reference TRBV7-8 and TRBJ1-3, is GAGVSQSPRYKVAKRGQDVALRCDPISGHVSLFWYQQALGQGPEFLTYFQNEAQLDKSGLPSDRFFAERPEGSVSTLKIQRTQQEDSAVYLCASSLISRPSGNTIYFGEGSWLTVV.

This clone was recorded once. This rearrangement joins TRBV19 to TRBJ1-2; TRBD1 matches at 7 bases. CDR1 LNHDA and CDR2 SQIVND come from the germline V gene (reference sequence). The CDR3 contains 14 residues. J gave up 7 bases and V 6 bases, and 11 bases lay outside the gene matches. The CDR3, as DNA: TGTGCCAGTAGCCGTGACAGGGTGGAAGCTGGCTACACCTTC. Its translation: CASSRDRVEAGYTF.

V gene TRBV7-2 combines with J gene TRBJ1-4; 9 positions match TRBD1. Trimming cost V 5 bases and J 8 bases; bases outside gene matches: 6. The CDR3 contains 14 residues. Germline values: CDR1 SGHTA, CDR2 FQGNSA. The CDR3 sequence is CASSHRGPYEKLFF. CDR3 coding DNA: TGTGCCAGCAGCCACAGGGGGCCGTACGAAAAACTGTTTTTT.

This clone was observed a single time. This rearrangement joins TRBV7-8 to TRBJ1-1; D is unclear. The CDR3 runs to 13 residues. Trimming removed 3 bases from V and 0 bases from J, with 5 bases in between. Germline values: CDR1 SGHVS, CDR2 FQNEAQ. In DNA, the CDR3 is TGTGCCAGCAGCTTGCCGGTGAACACTGAAGCTTTCTTT. This translates into CASSLPVNTEAFF.

The chain links TRBV30 to TRBJ1-5, with D perhaps matching TRBD1 (6 bases). V was trimmed by 5 bases and J by 2 bases, leaving 10 bases between them. Germline V gene lookup returns CDR1 GTSNPN and CDR2 SVGIG (reference sequence). The CDR3 contains 13 residues. The CDR3 loop reads CAWQKGGNQPQHF. The CDR3 DNA reads as TGTGCCTGGCAAAAGGGGGGCAATCAGCCCCAGCATTTT.

This rearrangement joins TRBV19 to TRBJ1-5; D is undetermined. Germline V gene lookup returns CDR1 LNHDA and CDR2 SQIVND (reference sequence). V lost 4 bases to trimming and J lost 5 bases, with 12 bases between them. The CDR3 contains 14 residues. The CDR3 bases are TGTGCCAGTAGTAGCCCTCTACCCTATCAGCCCCAGCATTTT. Its protein is CASSSPLPYQPQHF. The full variable domain, in which reference TRBV19 and TRBJ1-5 provide the parts outside the CDR3, is DGGITQSPKYLFRKEGQNVTLSCEQNLNHDAMYWYRQDPGQGLRLIYYSQIVNDFQKGDIAEGYSVSREKKESFPLTVTSAQKNPTAFYLCASSSPLPYQPQHFGDGTRLSIL.

The rearrangement links TRBV19 to TRBJ1-2, with TRBD1 identical over 7 bases. Germline V gene lookup returns CDR1 LNHDA and CDR2 SQIVND (reference sequence). The trim removed 6 bases at V and 3 bases at J, leaving 4 bases unmatched. The CDR3 loop spans 13 amino acids. CDR3 sequence (DNA): TGTGCCAGTAGAGTTCAGGGGGACTATGGCTACACCTTC. As protein: CASRVQGDYGYTF.